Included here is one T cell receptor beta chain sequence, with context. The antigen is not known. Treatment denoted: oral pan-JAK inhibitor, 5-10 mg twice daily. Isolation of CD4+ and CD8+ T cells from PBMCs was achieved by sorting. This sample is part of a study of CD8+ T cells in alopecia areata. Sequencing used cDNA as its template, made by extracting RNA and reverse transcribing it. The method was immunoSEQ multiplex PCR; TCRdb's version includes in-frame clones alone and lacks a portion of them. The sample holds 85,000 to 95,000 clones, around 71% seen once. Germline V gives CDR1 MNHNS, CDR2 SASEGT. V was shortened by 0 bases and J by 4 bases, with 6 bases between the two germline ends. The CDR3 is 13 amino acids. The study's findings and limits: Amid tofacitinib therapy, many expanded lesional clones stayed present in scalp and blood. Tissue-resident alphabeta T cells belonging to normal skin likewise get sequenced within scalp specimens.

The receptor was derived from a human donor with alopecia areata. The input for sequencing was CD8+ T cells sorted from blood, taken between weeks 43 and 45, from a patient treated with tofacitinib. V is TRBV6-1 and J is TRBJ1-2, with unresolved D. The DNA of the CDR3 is TGTGCCAGCAGTGAAGCGGGGTTCTATGGCTACACCTTC. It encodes CASSEAGFYGYTF.